These T cell receptor beta chains were read from a single sample in a study of OX40 agonist ivuxolimab in advanced cancers. The repertoire was sequenced with immunoSEQ multiplex PCR; TCRdb's copy has only in-frame clones and lacks some. The table has roughly 81,000 clones, 94% seen once; the top ten hold approximately 10%. The sample here was CD4+ or CD8+ T cells sorted from blood, taken in a trial of the OX40 agonist ivuxolimab. The receptors come from an adult with an advanced solid tumor such as melanoma, head and neck, liver or kidney cancer. Each CDR3 is given with its conserved first and last residue. Each record gives: CDR3 length, D gene, J gene, clone size, V gene, CDR3 protein, CDR3 DNA. D genes are given only for firm matches. Size is stated for part of the rows, as once, few or many counts, or as a class when the clone is expanded.

>16|TRBD2|TRBJ2-1|.|TRBV10-3
CAINGGRGDIGNEQFF
TGTGCCATCAATGGCGGGAGAGGCGATATTGGCAATGAGCAGTTCTTC
>15|TRBD2|TRBJ2-5|.|TRBV7-2
CASSPMTSGRETQYF
TGTGCCAGCAGCCCTATGACTAGCGGGAGGGAGACCCAGTACTTC
>14|TRBD1|TRBJ1-6|.|TRBV27
CASSSWTGNSPLHF
TGTGCCAGCAGTTCATGGACAGGGAATTCACCCCTCCACTTT
>16|TRBD2|TRBJ2-3|.|TRBV2
CASSEGLAGWTDTQYF
TGTGCCAGCAGTGAAGGGCTAGCGGGGTGGACAGATACGCAGTATTTT
>15|.|TRBJ2-7|.|TRBV4-3
CASSQVSQAGIEQYF
TGCGCCAGCAGCCAAGTGTCCCAGGCCGGAATCGAGCAGTACTTC
>16|.|TRBJ1-5|.|TRBV4-3
CASSQEAGTSNQPQHF
TGCGCCAGCAGCCAAGAGGCGGGAACGAGCAATCAGCCCCAGCATTTT
>14|.|TRBJ2-7|.|TRBV27
CASSFAGGASVKYF
.
>18|.|TRBJ1-2|.|TRBV29-1
CSVEDAAVGPLGNYGYTF
TGCAGCGTTGAAGATGCAGCCGTTGGGCCCCTTGGAAACTATGGCTACACCTTC
>14|TRBD2|TRBJ2-7|.|TRBV11-2
CASSRGGEAYEQYF
TGTGCCAGCAGCCGGGGGGGAGAAGCCTACGAGCAGTACTTC
>14|TRBD1|TRBJ2-2|.|TRBV29-1
CSVPRQGGLGELFF
TGCAGCGTGCCGAGACAGGGGGGTCTCGGGGAGCTGTTTTTT
>14|.|TRBJ1-5|.|TRBV7-9
CASSLAGGSQPQHF
TGTGCCAGCAGCTTAGCGGGTGGGAGTCAGCCCCAGCATTTT
>13|.|TRBJ2-7|.|TRBV7-9
CASRGPATYEQYF
TGTGCCAGCAGGGGGCCGGCAACCTACGAGCAGTACTTC
>20|TRBD1|TRBJ1-6|once|TRBV11-3
CASSLGPGQGAAPVNSPLHF
TGTGCCAGCAGCTTAGGTCCGGGACAGGGGGCGGCCCCGGTAAATTCACCCCTCCACTTT
>16|.|TRBJ2-2|.|TRBV7-9
CASSLGAQGNTGELFF
TGTGCCAGCAGCTTAGGCGCACAGGGGAACACCGGGGAGCTGTTTTTT
>15|TRBD1|TRBJ1-1|.|TRBV13
CASSSRGRGHPEAFF
TGTGCCAGCAGCTCAAGGGGCAGGGGGCACCCTGAAGCTTTCTTT
>15|TRBD1|TRBJ1-5|.|TRBV6-5
CATARGTEKPQPQHF
TGTGCCACCGCGAGGGGGACAGAAAAACCTCAGCCCCAGCATTTT
>12|TRBD1|TRBJ1-1|few|TRBV6-1
CASSGGTAEAFF
TGTGCCAGCAGTGGGGGGACAGCTGAAGCTTTCTTT
>19|TRBD1|TRBJ2-3|.|TRBV7-9
CASSLVMGTGDRNTDTQYF
TGTGCCAGCAGCTTAGTGATGGGTACCGGGGACAGGAATACAGATACGCAGTATTTT
>11|.|TRBJ1-1|.|TRBV7-9
CASTTVAEAFF
TGTGCCAGCACCACTGTAGCTGAAGCTTTCTTT
>14|.|TRBJ2-7|.|TRBV4-3
CASSQARGGHEQYF
TGCGCCAGCAGCCAAGCCCGGGGAGGCCACGAGCAGTACTTC
>15|.|TRBJ2-7|.|TRBV4-3
CASSQSRDSSYEQYF
TGCGCCAGCAGCCAATCCCGGGACTCCTCATACGAGCAGTACTTC
>16|TRBD2|TRBJ2-1|.|TRBV9
CASTLGAGVPYNEQFF
TGTGCCAGCACGCTGGGAGCGGGAGTGCCCTACAATGAGCAGTTCTTC
>15|TRBD1|TRBJ1-1|.|TRBV27
CASSSRQGGIAEAFF
TGTGCCAGCAGTTCTCGACAGGGCGGAATCGCTGAAGCTTTCTTT
>15|TRBD2|TRBJ2-1|.|TRBV29-1
CSVESGLAAYNEQFF
TGCAGCGTTGAGTCGGGACTAGCGGCTTACAATGAGCAGTTCTTC
>14|TRBD1|TRBJ2-7|.|TRBV6-1
CASTLTGDSYEQYF
TGTGCCAGCACCTTGACAGGGGACTCCTACGAGCAGTACTTC
>14|TRBD2|TRBJ2-5|.|TRBV4-1
CASSHGTSGETQYF
TGCGCCAGCAGCCACGGGACTAGCGGAGAGACCCAGTACTTC
>14|.|TRBJ2-3|.|TRBV27
CASSLVHSTDTQYF
TGTGCCAGCAGTTTAGTACACAGCACAGATACGCAGTATTTT
>17|TRBD1|TRBJ1-1|.|TRBV4-3
CASSQDLGTGENTEAFF
TGCGCCAGCAGCCAAGATTTAGGGACAGGGGAGAACACTGAAGCTTTCTTT
>13|.|TRBJ2-1|.|TRBV18
CASSSGQYNEQFF
TGTGCCAGCTCTTCGGGTCAATACAATGAGCAGTTCTTC
>15|TRBD1|TRBJ1-6|.|TRBV13
CASSFTGASNSPLHF
TGTGCCAGCAGCTTTACAGGGGCGAGTAATTCACCCCTCCACTTT
>14|.|TRBJ1-2|.|TRBV7-9
CASSLGGGTYGYTF
TGTGCCAGCAGCTTGGGGGGCGGGACCTATGGCTACACCTTC
>16|.|TRBJ2-5|.|TRBV9
CASSVSGQPGQETQYF
TGTGCCAGCAGCGTCTCCGGACAGCCCGGCCAAGAGACCCAGTACTTC
>17|TRBD2|TRBJ2-3|once|TRBV27
CASSLSGLAGGINTQYF
TGTGCCAGCAGTTTATCCGGACTAGCGGGAGGAATAAATACGCAGTATTTT
>14|TRBD2|TRBJ2-5|.|TRBV15
CATRLAELGETQYF
TGTGCCACTCGACTAGCGGAGCTGGGGGAGACCCAGTACTTC
>15|.|TRBJ2-7|.|TRBV10-3
CAISEGGSAFYEQYF
TGTGCCATCAGTGAGGGGGGTTCCGCGTTCTACGAGCAGTACTTC
>17|.|TRBJ2-3|.|TRBV7-9
CASIKGPREKYTDTQYF
TGTGCCAGCATCAAAGGCCCAAGAGAAAAGTACACAGATACGCAGTATTTT
>12|.|TRBJ1-6|once|TRBV29-1
CSVARYNSPLHF
TGCAGCGTGGCTCGCTATAATTCACCCCTCCACTTT
>11|.|TRBJ1-1|.|TRBV5-1
CASKTGHEAFF
TGCGCCAGCAAAACGGGACATGAAGCTTTCTTT
>12|.|TRBJ2-7|.|TRBV7-9
CASAADLGEQYF
TGTGCCAGCGCAGCGGACCTCGGAGAGCAGTACTTC
>12|.|TRBJ2-7|.|TRBV11-2
CASSLVIYEQYF
TGTGCCAGCAGCTTAGTAATATACGAGCAGTACTTC